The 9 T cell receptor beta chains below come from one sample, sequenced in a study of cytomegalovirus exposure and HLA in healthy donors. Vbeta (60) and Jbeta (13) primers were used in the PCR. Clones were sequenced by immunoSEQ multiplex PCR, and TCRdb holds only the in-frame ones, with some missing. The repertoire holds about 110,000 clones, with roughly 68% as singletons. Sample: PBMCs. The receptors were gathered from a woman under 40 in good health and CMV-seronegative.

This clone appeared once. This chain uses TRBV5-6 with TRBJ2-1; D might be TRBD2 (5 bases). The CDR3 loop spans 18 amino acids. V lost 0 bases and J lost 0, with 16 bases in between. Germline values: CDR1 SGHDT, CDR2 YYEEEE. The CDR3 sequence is CASSLGRVGALSYNEQFF. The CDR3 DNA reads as TGTGCCAGCAGCTTGGGTCGTGTGGGAGCTCTCTCCTACAATGAGCAGTTCTTC. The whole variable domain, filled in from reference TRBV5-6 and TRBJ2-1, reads DAGVTQSPTHLIKTRGQQVTLRCSPKSGHDTVSWYQQALGQGPQFIFQYYEEEERQRGNFPDRFSGHQFPNYSSELNVNALLLGDSALYLCASSLGRVGALSYNEQFFGPGTRLTVL.

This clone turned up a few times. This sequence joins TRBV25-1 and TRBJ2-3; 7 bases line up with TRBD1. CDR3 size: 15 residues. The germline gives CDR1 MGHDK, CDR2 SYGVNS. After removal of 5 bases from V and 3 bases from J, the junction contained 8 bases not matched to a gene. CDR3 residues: CASSPDRVVTDTQYF. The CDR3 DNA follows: TGTGCCAGCAGTCCCGACAGGGTCGTAACAGATACGCAGTATTTT.

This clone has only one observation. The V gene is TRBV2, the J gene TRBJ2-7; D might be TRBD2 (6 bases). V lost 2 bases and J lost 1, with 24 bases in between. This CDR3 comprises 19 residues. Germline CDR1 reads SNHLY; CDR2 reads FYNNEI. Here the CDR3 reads CASSENLGSPTGVSYEQYF. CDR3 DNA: TGTGCCAGCAGTGAAAACTTAGGGTCCCCGACGGGGGTGTCCTACGAGCAGTACTTC.

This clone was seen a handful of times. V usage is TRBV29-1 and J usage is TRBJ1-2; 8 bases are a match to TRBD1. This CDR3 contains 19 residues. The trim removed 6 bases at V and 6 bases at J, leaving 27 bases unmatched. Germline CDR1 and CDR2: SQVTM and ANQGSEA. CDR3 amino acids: CSVAGKIPGQEVLTHGYTF. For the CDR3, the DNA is TGCAGCGTCGCGGGGAAAATACCGGGACAGGAAGTTTTGACGCATGGCTACACCTTC.

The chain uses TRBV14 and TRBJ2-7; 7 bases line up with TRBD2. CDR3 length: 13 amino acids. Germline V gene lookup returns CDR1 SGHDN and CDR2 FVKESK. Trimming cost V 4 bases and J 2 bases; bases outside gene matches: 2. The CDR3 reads CASSLAGPYEQYF. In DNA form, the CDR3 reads TGTGCCAGCAGCCTAGCGGGCCCCTACGAGCAGTACTTC.

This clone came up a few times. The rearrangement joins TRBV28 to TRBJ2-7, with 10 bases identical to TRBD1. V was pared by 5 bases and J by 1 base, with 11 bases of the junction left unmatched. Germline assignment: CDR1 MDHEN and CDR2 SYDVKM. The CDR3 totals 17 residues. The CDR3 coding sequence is TGTGCCAGCAGTACCTCGACAGGGGGCCCACAATCCTACGAGCAGTACTTC. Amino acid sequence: CASSTSTGGPQSYEQYF.

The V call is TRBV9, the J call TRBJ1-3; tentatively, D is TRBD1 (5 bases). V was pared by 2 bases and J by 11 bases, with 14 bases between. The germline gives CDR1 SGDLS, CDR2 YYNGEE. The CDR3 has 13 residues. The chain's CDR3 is CASSVMVRDSIYF. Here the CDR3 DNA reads TGTGCCAGCAGCGTCATGGTCAGGGACTCCATATATTTT.

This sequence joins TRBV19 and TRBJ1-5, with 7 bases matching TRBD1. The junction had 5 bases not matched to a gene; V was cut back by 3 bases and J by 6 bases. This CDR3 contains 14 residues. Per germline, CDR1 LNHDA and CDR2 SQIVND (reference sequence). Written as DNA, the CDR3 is TGTGCCAGTAGTATCGAAGGGGGCGGTCAGCCCCAGCATTTT. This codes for CASSIEGGGQPQHF.

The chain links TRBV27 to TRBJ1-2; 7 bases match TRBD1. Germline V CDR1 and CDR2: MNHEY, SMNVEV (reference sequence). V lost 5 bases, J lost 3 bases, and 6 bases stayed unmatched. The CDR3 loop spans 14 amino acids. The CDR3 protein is CASSPRQGYYGYTF. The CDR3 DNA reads TGTGCCAGCAGTCCCCGACAGGGCTACTATGGCTACACCTTC.